This T cell receptor beta chain was profiled in a study of blood T cell repertoires in COVID-19. Study details: PBMCs, B-cell-depleted T cells, or T cells were the source of the cDNA or gDNA that made up the material.

Under the authors' procedure: Reference gene primer amplification gave nucleated cell count estimates. Clones were sequenced by immunoSEQ multiplex PCR, and TCRdb holds only the in-frame ones, with some missing. From that table come the V and J calls and clone size; the DNA was used to work out D and trimming. Altogether 300,000 to 350,000 clones are present, 88% being singletons, with the ten largest covering under 2%. The germline V gene encodes CDR1 MNHEY and CDR2 SVGEGT. This CDR3 is 15 amino acids long. Trimming stripped 2 bases from V and 3 bases from J, with 11 bases between. J is TRBJ2-1 and V is TRBV6-2 or TRBV6-3; perhaps TRBD2 as D (6 bases). Sequencing input: peripheral blood. The TCR originated in a woman in her twenties or thirties with COVID-19, enrolled during active disease. CDR3 nucleotides: TGTGCCAGCAGTTACCTGCGGGGCGGCTACAATGAGCAGTTCTTC. It codes for CASSYLRGGYNEQFF.